This T cell receptor (beta chain) is from a study of blood T cell repertoires in COVID-19. The CDR3 is made up of 18 amino acids. Trimming cost V 4 bases and J 0 bases, with 19 bases left between them. Germline CDR1 reads SGHAT; CDR2 reads FQNNGV. Assay: immunoSEQ multiplex PCR; the TCRdb copy retains only in-frame clones and omits some. The table lists about 190,000 clones, 70% to 90% of them singletons. V is TRBV11-2 and J is TRBJ1-3, with D possibly matching TRBD1 (6 bases). The sequence was obtained from a woman at least 80 years old with acute or convalescent COVID-19. Material for sequencing was peripheral blood. The CDR3 reads CASSWGDGQISSGNTIYF. The CDR3 bases are TGTGCCAGCAGCTGGGGTGATGGACAGATATCCTCTGGAAACACCATATATTTT.